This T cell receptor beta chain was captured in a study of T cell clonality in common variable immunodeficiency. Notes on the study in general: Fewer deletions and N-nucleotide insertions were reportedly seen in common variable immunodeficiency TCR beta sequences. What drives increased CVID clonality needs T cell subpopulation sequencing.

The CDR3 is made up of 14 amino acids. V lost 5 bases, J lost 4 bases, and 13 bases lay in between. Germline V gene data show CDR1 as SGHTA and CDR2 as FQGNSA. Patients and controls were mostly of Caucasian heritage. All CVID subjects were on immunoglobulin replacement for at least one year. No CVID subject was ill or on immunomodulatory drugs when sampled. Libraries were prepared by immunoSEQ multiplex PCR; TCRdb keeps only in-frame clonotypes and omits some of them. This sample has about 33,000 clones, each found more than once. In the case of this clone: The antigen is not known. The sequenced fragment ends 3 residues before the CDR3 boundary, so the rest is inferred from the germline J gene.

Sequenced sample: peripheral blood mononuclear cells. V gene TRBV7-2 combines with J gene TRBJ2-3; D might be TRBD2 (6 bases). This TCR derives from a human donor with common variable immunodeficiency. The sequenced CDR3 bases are TGTGCCAGCAGCGTCAGACTAGAAGCAGATACG. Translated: CASSVRLEADT. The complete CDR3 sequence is CASSVRLEADTQYF.